In its sample, the clone carrying this T cell receptor beta chain was seen a few times. Its antigen is unidentified. Patients were adults with ileal or ileocolonic Crohn's disease needing resection. TCRdb's table, derived via immunoSEQ multiplex PCR, lists solely in-frame clones and lacks some. In the table there are about 8,400 clones, about 84% of which are singletons. The record originates from a study of T cell repertoires in ileal Crohn's disease. Study-wide results and caveats: Clonal expansions were more frequent in active smokers than non-smokers at surgery. Compared with CD4 T cells, sorted CD8 cells carried more expanded clones.

Germline CDR1 and CDR2: LNHDA and SQIVND (reference sequence). This CDR3 region has 18 residues. The V end lost 2 bases, the J end lost 5 bases, and 24 bases lay between the germline ends. This TCR derives from an adult with Crohn's disease. Sequencing was carried out using ileal tissue. The chain joins TRBV19 to TRBJ1-1; weak D call: TRBD1 (5 bases). The CDR3: CASSIRGGRTGRYTEAFF. The DNA of the CDR3 is TGTGCCAGTAGTATAAGAGGAGGAAGAACGGGGCGGTATACTGAAGCTTTCTTT.